These T cell receptor beta chains were read from a single sample in a study of cytomegalovirus exposure and HLA in healthy donors. The protocol was immunoSEQ multiplex PCR, while the TCRdb copy is restricted to in-frame clones and leaves out a portion. This sample contains about 130,000 clones. The material sequenced was PBMCs. The source of these receptors is a man younger than 35 in good health and CMV-seronegative. The CDR3 runs from the conserved cysteine through the conserved F or W. D genes are given only for firm matches.

CDR3 DNA: TGCGCCAGCAGTGGTCCCGGGACAGGGGCCTTGGAGTACTTC
CDR3 protein: CASSGPGTGALEYF
J gene: TRBJ2-7
V gene: TRBV10-1
D gene: TRBD1

CDR3 DNA: TGCGCCAGCAGCTTGGTGTGGTCTAGCGGGGGGGTAACAACTTACGAGCAGTACTTC
CDR3 protein: CASSLVWSSGGVTTYEQYF
J gene: TRBJ2-7
V gene: TRBV5-1
D gene: TRBD2

CDR3 DNA: TGTGCCAGCAGTTTTTTCAGCGCATCCTCCTACGAGCAGTACTTC
CDR3 protein: CASSFFSASSYEQYF
J gene: TRBJ2-7
V gene: TRBV28
D gene: -

CDR3 DNA: TGTGCCAGCAGTGGGAGCAGGGGCCAGCTGACCCAGTACTTC
CDR3 protein: CASSGSRGQLTQYF
J gene: TRBJ2-5
V gene: TRBV11-2
D gene: -

CDR3 DNA: TGTGCCAGTAGTGGACTAGCGACTAGCACAGATACGCAGTATTTT
CDR3 protein: CASSGLATSTDTQYF
J gene: TRBJ2-3
V gene: TRBV19
D gene: TRBD2

CDR3 DNA: TGTGCCAGCAGCTCCCGGGACAGACCTCACGGGGAACTGTTTTTT
CDR3 protein: CASSSRDRPHGELFF
J gene: TRBJ1-4
V gene: TRBV7-9
D gene: TRBD1

CDR3 DNA: TGTGCCAGCAGTCAATCGGGGGGGCTGGGGACCCAGTACTTC
CDR3 protein: CASSQSGGLGTQYF
J gene: TRBJ2-5
V gene: TRBV28
D gene: TRBD2

CDR3 DNA: TGCGCCAGCAGCAACCTCGGACAGCTCTCTGGAAACACCATATATTTT
CDR3 protein: CASSNLGQLSGNTIYF
J gene: TRBJ1-3
V gene: TRBV5-1
D gene: -

CDR3 DNA: TGTGCCTGGAGGGGGGGGGCGCTTCCCGAGCAGTACTTC
CDR3 protein: CAWRGGALPEQYF
J gene: TRBJ2-7
V gene: TRBV30
D gene: -

CDR3 DNA: TGTGCCAGCAGTTACGCGACGGGAGGGAATGAGCAGTTCTTC
CDR3 protein: CASSYATGGNEQFF
J gene: TRBJ2-1
V gene: TRBV6-5
D gene: TRBD2

CDR3 DNA: TGTGCCAGCAGTGCCTGGGGGGGGAGAGGGCACAATGAGCAGTTCTTC
CDR3 protein: CASSAWGGRGHNEQFF
J gene: TRBJ2-1
V gene: TRBV2
D gene: TRBD2

CDR3 DNA: TGTGCCAGTAGTGCCCGGGACTTCTCCTACAATGAGCAGTTCTTC
CDR3 protein: CASSARDFSYNEQFF
J gene: TRBJ2-1
V gene: TRBV19
D gene: -

CDR3 DNA: TGTGCCAGCTCCGCTGGGGTGGGGGGGAAATTTAGCACAGATACGCAGTATTTT
CDR3 protein: CASSAGVGGKFSTDTQYF
J gene: TRBJ2-3
V gene: TRBV25-1
D gene: TRBD2

CDR3 DNA: TGCGCCAGCAGCCAAACGGGAGTGGCGGATACGCAGTATTTT
CDR3 protein: CASSQTGVADTQYF
J gene: TRBJ2-3
V gene: TRBV4-1
D gene: -

CDR3 DNA: TGTGCCAGCAGCTTATTGGAAGGGCTAGCGAATGAGCAGTTCTTC
CDR3 protein: CASSLLEGLANEQFF
J gene: TRBJ2-1
V gene: TRBV7-9
D gene: -

CDR3 DNA: TGTGCCATCAGTGAGTCGATCAACAATTACAATGAGCAGTTCTTC
CDR3 protein: CAISESINNYNEQFF
J gene: TRBJ2-1
V gene: TRBV10-3
D gene: -

CDR3 DNA: TGCGCCAGCAGCCAAGGACTAGCGGGGAGCACAGATACGCAGTATTTT
CDR3 protein: CASSQGLAGSTDTQYF
J gene: TRBJ2-3
V gene: TRBV4-1
D gene: TRBD2

CDR3 DNA: TGTGCCAGCAGTGGGGACAGCTCGAACTATGGCTACACCTTC
CDR3 protein: CASSGDSSNYGYTF
J gene: TRBJ1-2
V gene: TRBV6-5
D gene: TRBD1

CDR3 DNA: TGTGCCAGCAGCGGAGAAACTAACTATGGCTACACCTTC
CDR3 protein: CASSGETNYGYTF
J gene: TRBJ1-2
V gene: TRBV27
D gene: -

CDR3 DNA: TGTGCCAGCAGCTTAGCGGGACAGAACACTAAAGCTTTCTTT
CDR3 protein: CASSLAGQNTKAFF
J gene: TRBJ1-1
V gene: TRBV11-2
D gene: TRBD1

CDR3 DNA: TGCGCCAGCACTCTGGGACAGTTGGCTTTCTTT
CDR3 protein: CASTLGQLAFF
J gene: TRBJ1-1
V gene: TRBV5-1
D gene: TRBD1

CDR3 DNA: TGTGCCAGCCAGGGGACGGGTCAGCCCCAGCATTTT
CDR3 protein: CASQGTGQPQHF
J gene: TRBJ1-5
V gene: TRBV27
D gene: -

CDR3 DNA: TGTGCCTGGAGGCAGCCCGGAGGAGAGACCCAGTACTTC
CDR3 protein: CAWRQPGGETQYF
J gene: TRBJ2-5
V gene: TRBV30
D gene: -

CDR3 DNA: TGTGCCAGCCTTACCTTTCGGGAGGGGCTTGGGAACACTGAAGCTTTCTTT
CDR3 protein: CASLTFREGLGNTEAFF
J gene: TRBJ1-1
V gene: TRBV28
D gene: -

CDR3 DNA: TGTGCCACTTCAGGGGGGTTTACTGAAGCTTTCTTT
CDR3 protein: CATSGGFTEAFF
J gene: TRBJ1-1
V gene: TRBV7-3
D gene: TRBD1

CDR3 DNA: TGTGCCAGCAGCACCAACAGGGGGCGGGATGGCTACACCTTC
CDR3 protein: CASSTNRGRDGYTF
J gene: TRBJ1-2
V gene: TRBV21-1
D gene: -

CDR3 DNA: TGTGCCAGTAGTATAGGGCAGGCTAGCAATCAGCCCCAGCATTTT
CDR3 protein: CASSIGQASNQPQHF
J gene: TRBJ1-5
V gene: TRBV19
D gene: -

CDR3 DNA: TGTGCCAGCAACAAACAGGGGTGGAACGAGCAGTACTTC
CDR3 protein: CASNKQGWNEQYF
J gene: TRBJ2-7
V gene: TRBV9
D gene: TRBD1

CDR3 DNA: TGTGCCAGCAGCTCGCTAGCGGATGAGCAGTTCTTC
CDR3 protein: CASSSLADEQFF
J gene: TRBJ2-1
V gene: TRBV5-6
D gene: TRBD2

CDR3 DNA: TGTGCCAGCAGTCTAGCGGGGACCCTATACAATGAGCAGTTCTTC
CDR3 protein: CASSLAGTLYNEQFF
J gene: TRBJ2-1
V gene: TRBV6-5
D gene: TRBD2

CDR3 DNA: TGTGCCAGCAGCTCCCGGGATAATAGCTATCAGCCCCAGCATTTT
CDR3 protein: CASSSRDNSYQPQHF
J gene: TRBJ1-5
V gene: TRBV7-8
D gene: -

CDR3 DNA: TGTGCCAGCAGTTCCCGAGGGACTAGCGGGAGGTTCCACAATGAGCAGTTCTTC
CDR3 protein: CASSSRGTSGRFHNEQFF
J gene: TRBJ2-1
V gene: TRBV27
D gene: TRBD2

CDR3 DNA: TGCGCCAGCAAGTTAGGGGGACCTGCAACTAATGAAAAACTGTTTTTT
CDR3 protein: CASKLGGPATNEKLFF
J gene: TRBJ1-4
V gene: TRBV4-1
D gene: -

CDR3 DNA: TGCGCCAGCAGCTTGGTGGGCGGGGGGGCGGTGGATACGCAGTATTTT
CDR3 protein: CASSLVGGGAVDTQYF
J gene: TRBJ2-3
V gene: TRBV5-1
D gene: TRBD2

CDR3 DNA: TGCGCCAGCAGCTTCTTCCAAGATTTAGACAGTCAAGCTTTCTTT
CDR3 protein: CASSFFQDLDSQAFF
J gene: TRBJ1-1
V gene: TRBV5-1
D gene: -

CDR3 DNA: TGCAGCGTTGAAGATGGACAGGGTCCGTACGAGCAGTACTTC
CDR3 protein: CSVEDGQGPYEQYF
J gene: TRBJ2-7
V gene: TRBV29-1
D gene: TRBD1

CDR3 DNA: TGTGCCAGCAGCCCGGGACTAACAGGCACAGATACGCAGTATTTT
CDR3 protein: CASSPGLTGTDTQYF
J gene: TRBJ2-3
V gene: TRBV6-5
D gene: TRBD2

CDR3 DNA: TGTGCCAGCAGTTACTCACCCGGGACAGGGGCTAACTATGGCTACACCTTC
CDR3 protein: CASSYSPGTGANYGYTF
J gene: TRBJ1-2
V gene: TRBV27
D gene: TRBD1

CDR3 DNA: TGTGCCAGCAGCTTACTACGGACAGGGGTTGATGGCTACACCTTC
CDR3 protein: CASSLLRTGVDGYTF
J gene: TRBJ1-2
V gene: TRBV7-2
D gene: TRBD1

CDR3 DNA: TGCGCCAGCAGCCAAGAGGGGGAAGGGGAGGTTATTTCGGGGTCCTACAATGAGCAGTTCTTC
CDR3 protein: CASSQEGEGEVISGSYNEQFF
J gene: TRBJ2-1
V gene: TRBV4-1
D gene: -

CDR3 DNA: TGTGCCAGCAGACCGACAGGGTTGAGCACTGAAGCTTTCTTT
CDR3 protein: CASRPTGLSTEAFF
J gene: TRBJ1-1
V gene: TRBV11-2
D gene: TRBD1

CDR3 DNA: TGCGCCAGCAGCTTGGGACAGGGGACGGACACTGAAGCTTTCTTT
CDR3 protein: CASSLGQGTDTEAFF
J gene: TRBJ1-1
V gene: TRBV5-1
D gene: TRBD1

CDR3 DNA: TGTGCCAGCAGTTACCTCCGGGGGTCGGGAAACACCATATATTTT
CDR3 protein: CASSYLRGSGNTIYF
J gene: TRBJ1-3
V gene: TRBV6-5
D gene: -

CDR3 DNA: TGTGCCAGCAGCATCTCCCGGGACAGGAGATACGAGCAGTACTTC
CDR3 protein: CASSISRDRRYEQYF
J gene: TRBJ2-7
V gene: TRBV28
D gene: TRBD1

CDR3 DNA: TGTGCCAGCAGTGAACCGGGGTCCAAGGGGACCCAGTACTTC
CDR3 protein: CASSEPGSKGTQYF
J gene: TRBJ2-5
V gene: TRBV25-1
D gene: -

CDR3 DNA: TGTGCCAGCAGTGCCGGGACAGGGAGGAATGAAAAACTGTTTTTT
CDR3 protein: CASSAGTGRNEKLFF
J gene: TRBJ1-4
V gene: TRBV6-5
D gene: TRBD1

CDR3 DNA: TGCGCCAGCAGCCCGGGGACACCTTATGGCTACACCTTC
CDR3 protein: CASSPGTPYGYTF
J gene: TRBJ1-2
V gene: TRBV5-1
D gene: -

CDR3 DNA: TGTGCCAGCAGTGAAGAGGCGGGCACTGAAGCTTTCTTT
CDR3 protein: CASSEEAGTEAFF
J gene: TRBJ1-1
V gene: TRBV2
D gene: -

CDR3 DNA: TGTGCCAGCAGTTTATCGGTCGGGGGTAGCAATCAGCCCCAGCATTTT
CDR3 protein: CASSLSVGGSNQPQHF
J gene: TRBJ1-5
V gene: TRBV27
D gene: -

CDR3 DNA: TGTGCCATCAGAACAGGGACGGCTTACGAGCAGTACTTC
CDR3 protein: CAIRTGTAYEQYF
J gene: TRBJ2-7
V gene: TRBV10-3
D gene: -

CDR3 DNA: TGTGCCAGCAGCCACCGGGACAGGGGGTACGAGCAGTACTTC
CDR3 protein: CASSHRDRGYEQYF
J gene: TRBJ2-7
V gene: TRBV7-9
D gene: TRBD1

CDR3 DNA: TGTGCCAGCAGTTTGGGACAGATCTACACCTTC
CDR3 protein: CASSLGQIYTF
J gene: TRBJ1-2
V gene: TRBV28
D gene: TRBD1

CDR3 DNA: TGTGCCAGCAGCTTAGAAGGGGCGCGGGAGACCCAGTACTTC
CDR3 protein: CASSLEGARETQYF
J gene: TRBJ2-5
V gene: TRBV11-2
D gene: -

CDR3 DNA: TGTGCCAGCAGCCAACCCGGGTCCACCATATATTTT
CDR3 protein: CASSQPGSTIYF
J gene: TRBJ1-3
V gene: TRBV4-2
D gene: -

CDR3 DNA: TGTGCCAGCAGTTTAGGGGGGGTAAAAGAGACCCAGTACTTC
CDR3 protein: CASSLGGVKETQYF
J gene: TRBJ2-5
V gene: TRBV7-9
D gene: -

CDR3 DNA: TGTGCCAGCAGTTTCTCCCCCAGAACAGATACGCAGTATTTT
CDR3 protein: CASSFSPRTDTQYF
J gene: TRBJ2-3
V gene: TRBV28
D gene: -